The 18 T cell receptor beta chains presented below share a single source sample, sequenced in a study of cytomegalovirus exposure and HLA in healthy donors. With 60 Vbeta and 13 Jbeta primers, the PCR was carried out. The protocol was immunoSEQ multiplex PCR, while the TCRdb copy is restricted to in-frame clones and leaves out a portion. The sample consists of under 150,000 clones, more than 60% of them appearing once. The specimen sequenced was PBMCs. The receptors shown here come from a woman aged 50 to 65 in good health and CMV-seropositive.

The chain is built from TRBV11-3 and TRBJ2-1; TRBD1 aligns across 8 bases. Per the germline V gene, CDR1 is SGHNT and CDR2 is YENEEA. The CDR3 is 14 residues long. Trimming took 1 base from V and 8 from J; bases not matched to a gene: 4. CDR3 protein: CASSLGTGFDEQFF. In nucleotides, the CDR3 is TGTGCCAGCAGCTTAGGGACAGGGTTCGATGAGCAGTTCTTC.

CDR3 nucleotide sequence: TGTGCCAGCAGCGTAGCCCACAGGGAAAATGAAAAACTGTTTTTT. It yields the protein CASSVAHRENEKLFF. V is TRBV9 and J is TRBJ1-4; D is perhaps TRBD1 (6 bases). Germline V gene sequence: CDR1 SGDLS, CDR2 YYNGEE. V lost 0 bases and J 5 bases, leaving 11 bases between the germline ends. This CDR3 has 15 residues.

This clone was detected once. V and J are TRBV7-9 and TRBJ2-7; 10 positions agree with TRBD1. The J segment lost 9 bases and the V segment lost 1 base, leaving 0 bases of the junction unmatched. CDR3 length equals 12 residues. Germline values: CDR1 SEHNR, CDR2 FQNEAQ (reference sequence). CDR3 residues: CASSLGTGGQYF. The DNA of the CDR3 is TGTGCCAGCAGCTTAGGGACAGGGGGGCAGTACTTC. The full variable domain, in which reference TRBV7-9 and TRBJ2-7 provide the parts outside the CDR3, is DTGVSQNPRHKITKRGQNVTFRCDPISEHNRLYWYRQTLGQGPEFLTYFQNEAQLEKSRLLSDRFSAERPKGSFSTLEIQRTEQGDSAMYLCASSLGTGGQYFGPGTRLTVT.

The chain combines TRBV30 with TRBJ1-6; no reliable D call. The V and J ends lost 5 bases and 1 base respectively, with 18 bases between them. From germline, CDR1 is GTSNPN and CDR2 SVGIG (reference sequence). CDR3 length equals 17 residues. The CDR3: CAWCISGSSSYNSPLHF. The DNA for the CDR3 is TGTGCCTGGTGTATTTCGGGGAGTTCGTCCTATAATTCACCCCTCCACTTT.

This chain links TRBV11-1 with TRBJ1-2; D remains unclear. Trimming removed 1 base from V and 4 bases from J, with 10 bases in between. CDR3 length: 14 residues. Germline V gene lookup returns CDR1 SGHAT and CDR2 FQDESV (reference sequence). CDR3 nucleotides: TGTGCCAGCAGCTTAGGAGGCGGGAGCTATGGCTACACCTTC. Its protein product is CASSLGGGSYGYTF.

The chain links TRBV5-6 to TRBJ1-5; D gene uncertain. The V and J ends lost 1 base and 4 bases respectively, with 6 bases between them. The germline gives CDR1 SGHDT, CDR2 YYEEEE. This CDR3 has 13 residues. This CDR3 reads CASSLWRNQPQHF. The CDR3 region has the DNA TGTGCCAGCAGCTTGTGGAGAAATCAGCCCCAGCATTTT.

The chain uses TRBV21-1 and TRBJ2-7; no DNA check was done on the table's D call, TRBD2. TRBV21-1 counts as a pseudogene. The CDR3 extends over 15 amino acids. CDR3: CASSVGGSSSYEQYF. The CDR3 DNA reads as TGTGCCAGCAGCGTAGGCGGGTCAAGCTCCTACGAGCAGTACTTC.

This chain connects TRBV10-3 to TRBJ2-7; D is possibly TRBD1 (8 bases). Germline V CDR1 and CDR2: ENHRY, SYGVKD. CDR3 size: 15 residues. Trimming took off 8 bases at V and 1 base at J, with 18 bases between the two ends. The CDR3 here is CAIGGGQAPSYEQYF. As DNA, the CDR3 is TGTGCCATCGGGGGGGGACAGGCCCCATCCTACGAGCAGTACTTC.

This clone was seen only a few times. The rearrangement links TRBV27 to TRBJ1-5; 8 bases are shared with TRBD1. The length of the CDR3 is 19 residues. Germline CDR1 reads MNHEY; CDR2 reads SMNVEV (reference sequence). J lost 5 bases, V lost 1 base, and 16 bases had no gene match. CDR3 in DNA: TGTGCCAGCAGTTTATTCAGGGGGCGAAAAGGGGTTTGGGATCAGCCCCAGCATTTT. This sequence encodes CASSLFRGRKGVWDQPQHF.

The CDR3 sequence is CASSLESVTRRMSNEQFF. CDR3 in DNA: TGTGCCAGCAGCTTAGAGTCGGTGACTCGGAGGATGAGCAATGAGCAGTTCTTC. The V and J genes are TRBV11-2 and TRBJ2-1, with a tentative D call TRBD2 (5 bases). CDR3 length: 18 residues. The germline V gene has CDR1 SGHAT and CDR2 FQNNGV. Trimming pared 0 bases from V and 6 bases from J, leaving 21 bases between.

V is TRBV10-3 and J is TRBJ1-1; tentative D call: TRBD1 (5 bases). The CDR3 is 14 residues long. V lost 6 bases to trimming and J lost 0 bases, with 11 bases between them. CDR1 ENHRY and CDR2 SYGVKD come from the germline V gene. The CDR3 DNA sequence: TGTGCCATCAGGAAAGACAGTATGAACACTGAAGCTTTCTTT. It yields the protein CAIRKDSMNTEAFF.

This clone was seen a handful of times. V gene TRBV28 combines with J gene TRBJ1-2; D not resolved. The length of the CDR3 is 13 residues. Germline CDR1 MDHEN, CDR2 SYDVKM. V was pared by 8 bases and J by 3 bases, with 13 bases between. The CDR3 DNA reads TGTGCCAGCCACGAGGCCGCGGACTATGGCTACACCTTC. Amino acids: CASHEAADYGYTF.

V usage is TRBV5-1 and J usage is TRBJ1-1, with D perhaps matching TRBD1 (5 bases). The CDR3 runs to 15 residues. Trimming shortened V by 3 bases and J by 1 base, and 13 bases separated the two germline ends. CDR1 and CDR2 from the germline V gene are SGHRS and YFSETQ. The CDR3 loop reads CASSYRGGRNTEAFF. For the CDR3, the DNA is TGCGCCAGCAGCTATCGGGGCGGGAGGAACACTGAAGCTTTCTTT.

The chain is built from TRBV7-6 and TRBJ2-2, with 7 positions matching TRBD1. Trimming at V came to 8 bases and at J to 5 bases, leaving 8 bases not matched to a gene. CDR3 length equals 14 residues. Germline V gene lookup returns CDR1 SGHVS and CDR2 FNYEAQ. DNA for the CDR3: TGTGCCAGCCGTTCACTCAGGGGGACCGGGGAGCTGTTTTTT. Residues: CASRSLRGTGELFF.

This chain uses TRBV19 with TRBJ2-1; TRBD2 matches 10 bases. Germline loops: CDR1 LNHDA, CDR2 SQIVND (reference sequence). The CDR3 runs to 13 residues. The V segment lost 11 bases and the J segment 2 bases; nucleotides outside the gene matches: 3. CDR3 in amino acids: CAVGTSAYNEQFF. CDR3 sequence (DNA): TGTGCCGTTGGGACTAGCGCCTACAATGAGCAGTTCTTC. The variable domain in full, completed from reference TRBV19 and TRBJ2-1, reads DGGITQSPKYLFRKEGQNVTLSCEQNLNHDAMYWYRQDPGQGLRLIYYSQIVNDFQKGDIAEGYSVSREKKESFPLTVTSAQKNPTAFYLCAVGTSAYNEQFFGPGTRLTVL.

The DNA for the CDR3 is TGTGCCAGCAGCACAACAGGGGGCGGAGATACGCAGTATTTT. Its protein product is CASSTTGGGDTQYF. This chain links TRBV7-3 with TRBJ2-3; 9 bases match TRBD1. V was pared by 5 bases and J by 5 bases, with 5 bases of the junction left unmatched. The V gene's germline CDR1 is SGHTA and CDR2 FQGTGA. The CDR3 extends over 14 amino acids.

The rearrangement links TRBV9 to TRBJ2-1, with 8 bases lining up with TRBD2. The V gene's germline CDR1 is SGDLS and CDR2 YYNGEE. Unmatched junction bases numbered 13, after V lost 5 bases and J lost 3 bases. The CDR3 totals 17 residues. This chain's CDR3 is CASSGSGGRLGYNEQFF. CDR3 in DNA: TGTGCCAGCAGTGGGAGTGGCGGGAGGTTAGGCTACAATGAGCAGTTCTTC.

This sequence joins TRBV7-9 and TRBJ2-3; 13 positions match TRBD2. CDR3 length equals 15 residues. With 5 bases clipped from V and 2 bases from J, the junction kept 1 base outside the gene matches. The germline V gene has CDR1 SEHNR and CDR2 FQNEAQ (reference sequence). The CDR3 loop is CASSGLAGVTDTQYF. CDR3 DNA: TGTGCCAGCAGCGGACTAGCGGGGGTCACAGATACGCAGTATTTT.